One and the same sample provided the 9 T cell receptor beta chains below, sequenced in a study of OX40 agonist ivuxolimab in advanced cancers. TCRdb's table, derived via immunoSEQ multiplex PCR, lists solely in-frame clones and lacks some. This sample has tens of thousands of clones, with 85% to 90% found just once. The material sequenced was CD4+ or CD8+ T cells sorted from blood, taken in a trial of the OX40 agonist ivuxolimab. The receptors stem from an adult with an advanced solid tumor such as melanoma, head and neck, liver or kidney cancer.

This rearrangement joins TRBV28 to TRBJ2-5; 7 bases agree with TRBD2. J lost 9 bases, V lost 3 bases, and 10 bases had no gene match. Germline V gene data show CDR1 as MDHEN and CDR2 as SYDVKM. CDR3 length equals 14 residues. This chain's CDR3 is CASSLWASGGAQYF. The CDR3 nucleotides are TGTGCCAGCAGTTTGTGGGCTAGCGGAGGGGCCCAGTACTTC. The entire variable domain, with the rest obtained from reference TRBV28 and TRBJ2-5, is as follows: DVKVTQSSRYLVKRTGEKVFLECVQDMDHENMFWYRQDPGLGLRLIYFSYDVKMKEKGDIPEGYSVSREKKERFSLILESASTNQTSMYLCASSLWASGGAQYFGPGTRLLVL.

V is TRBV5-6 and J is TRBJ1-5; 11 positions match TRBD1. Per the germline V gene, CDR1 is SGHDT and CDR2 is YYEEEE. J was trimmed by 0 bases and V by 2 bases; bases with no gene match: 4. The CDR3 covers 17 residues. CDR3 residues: CASSFGQGASSNQPQHF. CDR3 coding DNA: TGTGCCAGCAGCTTCGGACAGGGGGCGAGTAGCAATCAGCCCCAGCATTTT.

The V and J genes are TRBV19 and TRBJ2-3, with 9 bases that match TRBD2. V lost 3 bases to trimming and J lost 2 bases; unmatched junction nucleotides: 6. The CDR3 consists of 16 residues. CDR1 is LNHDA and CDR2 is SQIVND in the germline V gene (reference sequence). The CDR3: CASSIYSSGTTDTQYF. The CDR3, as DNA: TGTGCCAGTAGTATCTATTCTAGCGGGACCACAGATACGCAGTATTTT.

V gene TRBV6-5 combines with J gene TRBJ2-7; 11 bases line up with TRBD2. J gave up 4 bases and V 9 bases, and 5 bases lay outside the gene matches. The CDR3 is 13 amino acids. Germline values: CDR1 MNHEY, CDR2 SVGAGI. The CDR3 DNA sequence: TGTGCCAGTGAGGGGACTAGCGGTTACGAGCAGTACTTC. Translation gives CASEGTSGYEQYF.

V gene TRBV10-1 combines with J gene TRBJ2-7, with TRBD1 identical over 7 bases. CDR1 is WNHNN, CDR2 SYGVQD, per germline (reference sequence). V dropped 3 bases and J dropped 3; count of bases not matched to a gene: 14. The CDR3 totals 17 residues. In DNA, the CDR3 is TGCGCCAGCAGTGATGTTAAGGGGGCAGGACCCTACTACGAGCAGTACTTC. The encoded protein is CASSDVKGAGPYYEQYF.

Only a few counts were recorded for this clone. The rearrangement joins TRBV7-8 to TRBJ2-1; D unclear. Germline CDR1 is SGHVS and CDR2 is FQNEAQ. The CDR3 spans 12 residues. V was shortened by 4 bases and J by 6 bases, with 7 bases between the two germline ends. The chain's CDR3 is CASSSGLNEQFF. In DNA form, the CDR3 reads TGTGCCAGCAGCTCGGGCCTCAATGAGCAGTTCTTC. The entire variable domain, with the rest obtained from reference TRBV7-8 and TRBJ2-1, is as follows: GAGVSQSPRYKVAKRGQDVALRCDPISGHVSLFWYQQALGQGPEFLTYFQNEAQLDKSGLPSDRFFAERPEGSVSTLKIQRTQQEDSAVYLCASSSGLNEQFFGPGTRLTVL.

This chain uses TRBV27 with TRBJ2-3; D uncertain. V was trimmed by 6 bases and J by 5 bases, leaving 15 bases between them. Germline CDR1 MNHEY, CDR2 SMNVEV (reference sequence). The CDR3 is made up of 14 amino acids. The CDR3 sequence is CASRNSYLQDTQYF. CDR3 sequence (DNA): TGTGCCAGCAGGAACAGTTACCTGCAAGATACGCAGTATTTT.

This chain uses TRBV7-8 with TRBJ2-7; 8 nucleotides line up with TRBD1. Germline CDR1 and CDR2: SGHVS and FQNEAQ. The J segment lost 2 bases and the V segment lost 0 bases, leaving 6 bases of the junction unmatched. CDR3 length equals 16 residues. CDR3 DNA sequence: TGTGCCAGCAGCTTAGCTGTCCCAGGGGGCGCCTACGAGCAGTACTTC. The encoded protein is CASSLAVPGGAYEQYF.

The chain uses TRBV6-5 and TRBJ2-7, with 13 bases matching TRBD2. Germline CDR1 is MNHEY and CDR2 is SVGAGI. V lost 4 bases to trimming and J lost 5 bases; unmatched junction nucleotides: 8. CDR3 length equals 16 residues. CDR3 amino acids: CASSSLPGLAGHEQYF. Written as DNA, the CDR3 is TGTGCCAGCAGTTCCTTACCGGGACTAGCGGGGCACGAGCAGTACTTC.